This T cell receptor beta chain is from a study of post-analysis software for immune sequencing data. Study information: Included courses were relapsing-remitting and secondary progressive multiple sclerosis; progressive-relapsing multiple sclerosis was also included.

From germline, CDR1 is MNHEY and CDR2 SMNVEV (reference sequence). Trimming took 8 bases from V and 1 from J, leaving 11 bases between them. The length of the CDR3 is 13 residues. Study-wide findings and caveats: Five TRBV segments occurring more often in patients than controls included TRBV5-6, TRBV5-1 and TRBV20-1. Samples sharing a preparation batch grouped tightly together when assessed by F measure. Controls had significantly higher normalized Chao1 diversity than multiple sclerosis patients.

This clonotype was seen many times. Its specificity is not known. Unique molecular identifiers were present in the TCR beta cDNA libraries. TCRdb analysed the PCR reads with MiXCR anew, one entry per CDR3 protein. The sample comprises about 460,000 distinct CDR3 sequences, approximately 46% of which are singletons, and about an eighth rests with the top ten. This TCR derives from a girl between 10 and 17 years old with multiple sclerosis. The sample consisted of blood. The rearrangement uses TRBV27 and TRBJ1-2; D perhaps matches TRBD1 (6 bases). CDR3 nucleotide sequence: TGTGCCAGCTCGACGGACAGTAACTATGGCTACACCTTC. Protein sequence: CASSTDSNYGYTF.